The T cell receptor (beta chain) described here comes from a study of radiation and T cells in renal cell carcinoma. The repertoire was sequenced with immunoSEQ multiplex PCR; TCRdb's copy has only in-frame clones and lacks some. The sample comprises 130,000 or so clones, less than 90% of which are singletons, and roughly 25% rests with the top ten. The CDR3 totals 14 residues. The J segment lost 5 bases and the V segment lost 5 bases, leaving 6 bases of the junction unmatched. The germline V gene has CDR1 KGHSH and CDR2 LQKENI. Time point given: baseline pretreatment blood. Treatment indicated: 15 Gy SBRT to primary tumor, nephrectomy 4 weeks later.

J is TRBJ2-7 and V is TRBV18, with 10 positions matching TRBD1. This specimen consisted of blood, obtained from a patient whose treatment included radiotherapy and nephrectomy. This clonotype was obtained from a woman in her 50s with renal cell carcinoma. The CDR3 DNA follows: TGTGCCAGCTCAGTCGACAGGGGGCAAGACGAGCAGTACTTC. Protein product: CASSVDRGQDEQYF. Together with reference TRBV18 and TRBJ2-7, the CDR3 gives the full variable domain: NAGVMQNPRHLVRRRGQEARLRCSPMKGHSHVYWYRQLPEEGLKFMVYLQKENIIDESGMPKERFSAEFPKEGPSILRIQQVVRGDSAAYFCASSVDRGQDEQYFGPGTRLTVT.